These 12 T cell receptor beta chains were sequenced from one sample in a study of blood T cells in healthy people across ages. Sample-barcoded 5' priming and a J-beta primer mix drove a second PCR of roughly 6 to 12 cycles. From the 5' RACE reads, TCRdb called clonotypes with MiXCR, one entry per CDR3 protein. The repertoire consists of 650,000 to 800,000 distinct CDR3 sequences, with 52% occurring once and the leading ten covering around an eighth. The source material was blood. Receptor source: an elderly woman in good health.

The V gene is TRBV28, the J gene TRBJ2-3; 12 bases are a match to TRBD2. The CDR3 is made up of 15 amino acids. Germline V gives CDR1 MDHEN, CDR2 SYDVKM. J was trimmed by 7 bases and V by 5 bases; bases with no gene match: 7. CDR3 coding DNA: TGTGCCAGCAGTCTCCTAGCGGGGGGGCCTAATACGCAGTATTTT. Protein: CASSLLAGGPNTQYF. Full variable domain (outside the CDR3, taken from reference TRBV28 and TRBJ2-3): DVKVTQSSRYLVKRTGEKVFLECVQDMDHENMFWYRQDPGLGLRLIYFSYDVKMKEKGDIPEGYSVSREKKERFSLILESASTNQTSMYLCASSLLAGGPNTQYFGPGTRLTVL.

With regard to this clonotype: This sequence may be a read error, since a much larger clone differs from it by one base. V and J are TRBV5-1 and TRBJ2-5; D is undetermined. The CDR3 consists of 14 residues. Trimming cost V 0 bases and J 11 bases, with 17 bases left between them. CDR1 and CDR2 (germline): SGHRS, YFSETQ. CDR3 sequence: CASSLEQNHNEQYF. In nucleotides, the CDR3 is TGCGCCAGCAGCTTGGAACAGAACCACAATGAGCAGTACTTC.

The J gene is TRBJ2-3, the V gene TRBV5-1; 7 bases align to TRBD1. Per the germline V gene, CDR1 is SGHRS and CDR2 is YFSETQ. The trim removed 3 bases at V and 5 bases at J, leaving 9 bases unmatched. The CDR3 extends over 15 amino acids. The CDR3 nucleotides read TGCGCCAGCAGCTCAGACAGGGTCATTTTAGATACGCAGTATTTT. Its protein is CASSSDRVILDTQYF. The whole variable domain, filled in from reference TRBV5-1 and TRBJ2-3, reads KAGVTQTPRYLIKTRGQQVTLSCSPISGHRSVSWYQQTPGQGLQFLFEYFSETQRNKGNFPGRFSGRQFSNSRSEMNVSTLELGDSALYLCASSSDRVILDTQYFGPGTRLTVL.

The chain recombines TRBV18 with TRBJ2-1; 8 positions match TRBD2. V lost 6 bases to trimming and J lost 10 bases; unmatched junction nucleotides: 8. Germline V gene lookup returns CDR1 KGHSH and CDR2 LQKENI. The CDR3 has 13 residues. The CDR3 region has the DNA TGTGCCAGCTCCCTAGGGACTAGGGAGGAGCAGTTCTTC. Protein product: CASSLGTREEQFF.

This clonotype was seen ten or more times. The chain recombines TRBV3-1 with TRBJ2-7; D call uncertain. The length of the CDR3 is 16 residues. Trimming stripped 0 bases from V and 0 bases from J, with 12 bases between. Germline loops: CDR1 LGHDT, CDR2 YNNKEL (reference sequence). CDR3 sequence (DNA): TGTGCCAGCAGCCAAGATCGACCCTTAAGCTCCTACGAGCAGTACTTC. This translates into CASSQDRPLSSYEQYF.

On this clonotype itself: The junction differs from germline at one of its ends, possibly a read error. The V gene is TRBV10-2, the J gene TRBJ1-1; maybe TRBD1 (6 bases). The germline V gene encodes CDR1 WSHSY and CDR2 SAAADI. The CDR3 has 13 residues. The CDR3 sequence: CACGGGARTEAHF. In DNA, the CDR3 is TGCGCCTGTGGTGGGGGGGCAAGAACTGAAGCTCACTTT.

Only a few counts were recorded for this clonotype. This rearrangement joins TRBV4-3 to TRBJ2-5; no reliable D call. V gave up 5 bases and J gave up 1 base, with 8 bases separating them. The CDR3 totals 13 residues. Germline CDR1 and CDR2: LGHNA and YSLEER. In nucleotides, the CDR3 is TGCGCCAGCAGCGCACAGCTCCAAGAGACCCAGTACTTC. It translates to CASSAQLQETQYF.

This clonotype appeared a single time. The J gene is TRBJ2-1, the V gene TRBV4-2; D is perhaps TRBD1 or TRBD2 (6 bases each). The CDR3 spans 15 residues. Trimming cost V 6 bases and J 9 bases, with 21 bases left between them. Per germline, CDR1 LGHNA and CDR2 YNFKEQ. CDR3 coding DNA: TGTGCCAGCAGAGCCAACAGGGCTGCCGGGGGTGAGCAGTTCTTC. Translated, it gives CASRANRAAGGEQFF.

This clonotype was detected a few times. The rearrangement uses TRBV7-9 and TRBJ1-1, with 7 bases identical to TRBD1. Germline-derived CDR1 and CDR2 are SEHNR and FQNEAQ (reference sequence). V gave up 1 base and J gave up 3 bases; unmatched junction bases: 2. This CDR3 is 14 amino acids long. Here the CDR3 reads CASSLETGDTEAFF. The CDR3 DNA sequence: TGTGCCAGCAGCTTAGAAACAGGGGACACTGAAGCTTTCTTT.

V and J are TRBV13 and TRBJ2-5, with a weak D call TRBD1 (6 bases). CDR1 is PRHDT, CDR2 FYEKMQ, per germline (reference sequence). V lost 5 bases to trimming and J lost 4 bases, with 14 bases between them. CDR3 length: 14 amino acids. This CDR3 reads CASSTGTTIETQYF. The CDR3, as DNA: TGTGCCAGCAGCACCGGGACAACAATAGAGACCCAGTACTTC.

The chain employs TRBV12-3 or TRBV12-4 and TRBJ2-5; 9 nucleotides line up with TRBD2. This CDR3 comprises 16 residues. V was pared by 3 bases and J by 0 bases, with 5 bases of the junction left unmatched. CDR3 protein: CASSFVPSGDQETQYF. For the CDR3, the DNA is TGTGCCAGCAGTTTCGTCCCTAGCGGGGACCAAGAGACCCAGTACTTC.

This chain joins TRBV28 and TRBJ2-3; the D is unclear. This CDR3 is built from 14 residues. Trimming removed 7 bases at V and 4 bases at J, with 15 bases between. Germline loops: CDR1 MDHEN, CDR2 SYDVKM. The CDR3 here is CASTGTSRADTQYF. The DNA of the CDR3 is TGTGCCAGCACGGGCACCAGCCGAGCAGATACGCAGTATTTT. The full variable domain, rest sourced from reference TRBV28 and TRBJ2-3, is DVKVTQSSRYLVKRTGEKVFLECVQDMDHENMFWYRQDPGLGLRLIYFSYDVKMKEKGDIPEGYSVSREKKERFSLILESASTNQTSMYLCASTGTSRADTQYFGPGTRLTVL.